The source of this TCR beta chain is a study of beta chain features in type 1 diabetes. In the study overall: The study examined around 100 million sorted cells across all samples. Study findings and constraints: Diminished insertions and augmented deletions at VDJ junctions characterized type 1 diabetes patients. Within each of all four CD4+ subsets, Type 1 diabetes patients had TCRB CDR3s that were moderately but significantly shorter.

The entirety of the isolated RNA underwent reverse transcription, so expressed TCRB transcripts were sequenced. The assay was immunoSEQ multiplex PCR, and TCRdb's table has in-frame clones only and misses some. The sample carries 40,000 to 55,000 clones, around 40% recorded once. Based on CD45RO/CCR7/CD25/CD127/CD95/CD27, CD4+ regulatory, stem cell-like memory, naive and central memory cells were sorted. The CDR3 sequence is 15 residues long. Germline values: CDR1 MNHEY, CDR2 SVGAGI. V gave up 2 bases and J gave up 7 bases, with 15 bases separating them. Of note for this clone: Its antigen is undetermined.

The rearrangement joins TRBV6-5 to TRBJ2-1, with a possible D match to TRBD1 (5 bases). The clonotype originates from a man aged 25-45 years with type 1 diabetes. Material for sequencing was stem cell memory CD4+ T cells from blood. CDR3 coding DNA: TGTGCCAGCAGTTACGACCTGGCCAGGGTGAATGAGCAGTTCTTC. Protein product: CASSYDLARVNEQFF.